These 24 T cell receptor beta chains were all obtained from the same sample, sequenced in a study of STAT3 mutations in large granular lymphocyte leukemia. TCRdb keeps only in-frame clones here, not all; method: immunoSEQ multiplex PCR. The top ten hold about three quarters of the sample, which has 2,000 to 2,500 clones, 20% to 25% seen once. These receptors are not linked to any known antigen. The study, taken as a whole, reports: Every T-cell large granular lymphocyte leukemia patient had at least one immunodominant TCR beta clonotype.

The sequencing input was peripheral blood mononuclear cells. All receptors come from a man between 60 and 75 years old with T-cell large granular lymphocyte leukemia. Some clones in this sample may be carry-over from other donors' samples.

In its sample, this clone was seen a few times. This chain links TRBV5-1 with TRBJ2-3; 10 bases align to TRBD2. V lost 7 bases and J lost 2; bases outside the gene matches: 4. This CDR3 has 14 amino acids. CDR1 SGHRS and CDR2 YFSETQ come from the germline V gene. CDR3 in DNA: TGCGCCAGCGCACTAGCGGGGTACACAGATACGCAGTATTTT. Translated: CASALAGYTDTQYF.

This clone was seen more than once but under ten times. The V gene is TRBV6-1, the J gene TRBJ2-1, with D unresolved. Germline V gives CDR1 MNHNS, CDR2 SASEGT. Trimming took 6 bases from V and 7 from J, leaving 19 bases between them. CDR3 length: 15 amino acids. The CDR3 DNA sequence: TGTGCCAGCAGAGCTACGCCTCCCCCTCCAAATGAGCAGTTCTTC. It translates to CASRATPPPPNEQFF.

The chain has TRBV12-5 and TRBJ2-3; D could derive from TRBD1 or TRBD2 (6 bases each). With 9 bases removed from V and 2 bases from J, the gap between germline ends came to 15 bases. Germline V gives CDR1 LGHNT, CDR2 FRNRAP. This CDR3 has 14 residues. CDR3 DNA: TGTGCTAGCGGGGGCCCCCTGGCCACAGATACGCAGTATTTT. This codes for CASGGPLATDTQYF.

The gene calls are TRBV18 and TRBJ1-2, with a possible D match to TRBD1 (5 bases). Germline CDR1 KGHSH, CDR2 LQKENI. This CDR3 comprises 13 residues. V dropped 1 base and J dropped 6 bases, with 9 bases sitting between them. CDR3 sequence: CASSPLEGDGYTF. The CDR3 bases are TGTGCCAGCTCACCACTAGAAGGGGATGGCTACACCTTC.

This clone was seen only a few times. This chain connects TRBV5-6 to TRBJ2-1; D gene uncertain. Per germline, CDR1 SGHDT and CDR2 YYEEEE. V was clipped by 4 bases and J by 8 bases, with 22 bases between them. The CDR3 spans 16 residues. The CDR3 DNA follows: TGTGCCAGCAGCCAAACCCGCAGGCCGGCTATGGATGAGCAGTTCTTC. Amino acid sequence: CASSQTRRPAMDEQFF.

This sequence joins TRBV29-1 and TRBJ1-2; TRBD1 might be the D (5 bases). V was trimmed by 4 bases and J by 2 bases, leaving 5 bases between them. This CDR3 spans 11 amino acids. The germline gives CDR1 SQVTM, CDR2 ANQGSEA. The CDR3 sequence: CSVGGNYGYTF. CDR3 in DNA: TGCAGCGTTGGGGGGAACTATGGCTACACCTTC.

The V gene is TRBV30, the J gene TRBJ2-2; TRBD2 agrees at 11 bases. The CDR3 totals 16 residues. Germline V gene lookup returns CDR1 GTSNPN and CDR2 SVGIG (reference sequence). The junction had 6 bases not matched to a gene; V was cut back by 0 bases and J by 6 bases. This CDR3 is CAWSVGTSGRPGELFF. DNA of the CDR3: TGTGCCTGGAGTGTGGGAACTAGCGGGAGACCCGGGGAGCTGTTTTTT.

This clone was seen more than once but under ten times. V and J are TRBV11-3 and TRBJ1-2; 7 bases agree with TRBD1. Germline trimming cut 0 bases from V and 5 bases from J; bases unmatched to any gene: 0. CDR1 and CDR2 (germline): SGHNT, YENEEA. This CDR3 region has 13 residues. This CDR3 is CASSLETGYGYTF. Here the CDR3 DNA reads TGTGCCAGCAGCTTAGAGACAGGGTATGGCTACACCTTC.

The chain joins TRBV7-9 to TRBJ2-7; perhaps TRBD1 as D (7 bases). V shed 4 bases and J shed 6 bases, with 13 bases lying between them. The germline V gene has CDR1 SEHNR and CDR2 FQNEAQ (reference sequence). CDR3 length: 13 residues. CDR3 bases: TGTGCCAGCAGCTCGCGGGACAGTCGCGAGCAGTACTTC. Amino acid sequence: CASSSRDSREQYF.

This clone was observed a few times. The chain uses TRBV15 and TRBJ2-3, with D possibly TRBD2 on 5 matching bases. Germline lookup yields CDR1 LNHNV and CDR2 YYDKDF (reference sequence). Trimming took off 3 bases at V and 4 bases at J, with 11 bases between the two ends. The CDR3 length is 14 residues. CDR3 region: CATSSSGSADTQYF. DNA of the CDR3: TGTGCCACCAGCAGTAGTGGGAGCGCAGATACGCAGTATTTT.

The chain links TRBV7-9 to TRBJ2-5; D is uncertain. The V gene's germline CDR1 is SEHNR and CDR2 FQNEAQ (reference sequence). V was pared by 2 bases and J by 5 bases, with 6 bases between. The CDR3 length is 12 residues. The CDR3 DNA follows: TGTGCCAGCAGCTTAACGGTTGAGACCCAGTACTTC. Residues: CASSLTVETQYF.

The chain recombines TRBV7-8 with TRBJ2-5; TRBD1 matches 8 bases. V lost 1 base to trimming and J lost 5 bases; unmatched junction nucleotides: 3. Germline CDR1 SGHVS, CDR2 FQNEAQ. The CDR3 contains 14 residues. In nucleotides, the CDR3 is TGTGCCAGCAGCTTAGGTCAGGGGGCGGAGACCCAGTACTTC. Translated: CASSLGQGAETQYF.

The chain links TRBV30 to TRBJ2-3; 7 bases line up with TRBD2. Germline loops: CDR1 GTSNPN, CDR2 SVGIG (reference sequence). The CDR3 totals 14 residues. J was trimmed by 3 bases and V by 4 bases; bases with no gene match: 7. DNA for the CDR3: TGTGCCTGGACTCGGGGAGGGGAGACAGATACGCAGTATTTT. Translated, it gives CAWTRGGETDTQYF.

The CDR3 reads CASSLKRDRDTQYF. In nucleotides, the CDR3 is TGCGCCAGCAGCTTAAAAAGGGACCGAGATACGCAGTATTTT. The genes are TRBV5-1 and TRBJ2-3; D is perhaps TRBD1 or TRBD2 (5 bases each). With 2 bases removed from V and 5 bases from J, the gap between germline ends came to 12 bases. This CDR3 region has 14 residues. Germline assignment: CDR1 SGHRS and CDR2 YFSETQ.

The chain recombines TRBV29-1 with TRBJ1-2; the D gene is possibly TRBD1 (5 bases). Germline lookup yields CDR1 SQVTM and CDR2 ANQGSEA. CDR3 size: 13 residues. In DNA form, the CDR3 reads TGCACCCCGACTGGGGGGGGGAGAGGGGGCTACACCTTC. This translates into CTPTGGGRGGYTF. The whole variable domain, remainder taken from reference TRBV29-1 and TRBJ1-2, is SAVISQKPSRDICQRGTSLTIQCQVDSQVTMMFWYRQQPGQSLTLIATANQGSEATYESGFVIDKFPISRPNLTFSTLTVSNMSPEDSSIYLCTPTGGGRGGYTFGSGTRLTVV.

V usage is TRBV7-2 and J usage is TRBJ2-5; D tentatively fits TRBD1 or TRBD2 (5 bases each). The germline gives CDR1 SGHTA, CDR2 FQGNSA. This CDR3 is built from 13 residues. The V and J ends lost 5 bases and 5 bases respectively, with 12 bases between them. CDR3 loop: CASSPGTGETQYF. In DNA, the CDR3 is TGTGCCAGCAGCCCTGGGACGGGGGAGACCCAGTACTTC.

The chain carries TRBV11-2 and TRBJ1-5; tentatively, D is TRBD1 (5 bases). The germline V and J ends were trimmed by 1 base and 5 bases, with 6 bases remaining between them. The CDR3 loop spans 13 amino acids. Per the germline V gene, CDR1 is SGHAT and CDR2 is FQNNGV. For the CDR3, the DNA is TGTGCCAGCAGCTTAGCAGGGCATCAGCCCCAGCATTTT. This encodes CASSLAGHQPQHF.

The chain carries TRBV7-2 and TRBJ1-2; TRBD1 matches 9 bases. The CDR3 is made up of 14 amino acids. Trimming cost V 5 bases and J 8 bases; bases outside gene matches: 9. Germline values: CDR1 SGHTA, CDR2 FQGNSA. This CDR3 reads CASSSRDRVGGYTF. In DNA form, the CDR3 reads TGTGCCAGCAGCAGCCGGGACAGGGTTGGCGGCTACACCTTC.

This sequence joins TRBV5-6 and TRBJ1-2; maybe TRBD1 (6 bases). V dropped 4 bases and J dropped 6 bases, with 16 bases sitting between them. CDR3 length: 14 amino acids. The germline CDR1 and CDR2 sequences are SGHDT and YYEEEE. The CDR3 protein is CASSRDGQIHGYTF. In DNA, the CDR3 is TGTGCCAGCAGCCGTGACGGACAGATTCATGGCTACACCTTC. The whole variable domain, remainder taken from reference TRBV5-6 and TRBJ1-2, is DAGVTQSPTHLIKTRGQQVTLRCSPKSGHDTVSWYQQALGQGPQFIFQYYEEEERQRGNFPDRFSGHQFPNYSSELNVNALLLGDSALYLCASSRDGQIHGYTFGSGTRLTVV.

This clone was picked up a small number of times. This sequence joins TRBV5-1 and TRBJ1-6; perhaps TRBD1 as D (5 bases). Germline CDR1 and CDR2: SGHRS and YFSETQ. V dropped 1 base and J dropped 9 bases, with 14 bases sitting between them. The CDR3 extends over 15 amino acids. The CDR3 loop is CASSLSPGQGSPLHF. The CDR3 DNA reads TGCGCCAGCAGCTTGAGCCCCGGGCAGGGTTCACCCCTCCACTTT.

V is TRBV18 and J is TRBJ1-2; the match to TRBD1 covers 11 bases. Germline V gives CDR1 KGHSH, CDR2 LQKENI. This CDR3 spans 13 amino acids. Losses at the gene ends were 7 bases for V and 8 bases for J; bases not matched to a gene: 6. The CDR3 DNA reads TGTGCCAGCTGGACAGGGGGCGCATCAGGCTACACCTTC. This sequence encodes CASWTGGASGYTF. Variable domain in full (rest from reference TRBV18 and TRBJ1-2): NAGVMQNPRHLVRRRGQEARLRCSPMKGHSHVYWYRQLPEEGLKFMVYLQKENIIDESGMPKERFSAEFPKEGPSILRIQQVVRGDSAAYFCASWTGGASGYTFGSGTRLTVV.

The chain employs TRBV5-1 and TRBJ2-5; D gene uncertain. Germline CDR1 SGHRS, CDR2 YFSETQ. CDR3 length: 14 residues. With 0 bases removed from V and 2 bases from J, the gap between germline ends came to 8 bases. The CDR3 protein is CASSLEGPQETQYF. As DNA, the CDR3 is TGCGCCAGCAGCTTGGAGGGCCCACAAGAGACCCAGTACTTC.

CDR3 amino acids: CASSSGGRESPLHF. CDR3 sequence (DNA): TGCGCCAGCAGCTCGGGGGGTAGAGAGTCACCCCTCCACTTT. The rearrangement uses TRBV5-1 and TRBJ1-6; tentatively, D is TRBD1 (5 bases). The V end lost 3 bases, the J end lost 10 bases, and 14 bases lay between the germline ends. Germline V CDR1 and CDR2: SGHRS, YFSETQ. The CDR3 contains 14 residues.

The chain joins TRBV29-1 to TRBJ1-1; 9 positions match TRBD1. Looked up from germline, CDR1 is SQVTM and CDR2 is ANQGSEA. This CDR3 comprises 13 residues. The V segment lost 5 bases and the J segment 0 bases; nucleotides outside the gene matches: 1. CDR3 bases: TGCAGCGTTCGGACAGGGGTGAACACTGAAGCTTTCTTT. It is translated as CSVRTGVNTEAFF.